The source of this T cell receptor (beta chain) is a study of blood T cell repertoires in COVID-19. Study-wide background: The study drew acute and convalescent COVID-19 samples from the United States, Italy and Spain.

Study processing details: Reference gene primers were amplified, and this amplification served to estimate nucleated cell counts. Only in-frame clones appear in the TCRdb table, and some are missing; sequencing was by immunoSEQ multiplex PCR. D and trimming were read from the DNA, whereas the V and J calls and clone size are those reported in that table. The data show under 300,000 clones, roughly 88% seen once. Recruitment covered about 25 US areas and drew participants whose ages spanned about 18 to 90 years. Participants reported their clinical history, and cohort assignment relied on those reports. There are 13 residues in the CDR3. Trimming left V 2 bases short and J 8 bases short, with 12 bases between. Germline lookup yields CDR1 SGHTA and CDR2 FQGTGA. This clone has a single count.

Material: PBMCs or T cells enriched from blood (not recorded which). V usage is TRBV7-3 and J usage is TRBJ1-2, with a possible D match to TRBD1 (5 bases). The sequence was collected from a woman aged 40 to 49 with acute COVID-19. CDR3 DNA: TGTGCCAGCAGCTTAGGTGGCGGGGCCGGCTACACCTTC. It yields the protein CASSLGGGAGYTF.